This is a list of T cell receptor beta chains from one sample in a study of blood T cell repertoires in COVID-19. Some clones are missing from TCRdb's copy, which holds only in-frame ones; the method was immunoSEQ multiplex PCR. The sample records a few hundred thousand clones, nearly 90% being singletons. The sample consisted of PBMCs or T cells enriched from blood (not recorded which). These receptors were collected from a young woman who had recovered from COVID-19. Each CDR3 is given with its conserved first and last residue. A D gene is named only where the DNA matches it firmly. Not all rows give a size; the values are once, few, many and, for expanded clones, a class.

j_gene | d_gene | v_gene | abundance | CDR3aa | CDR3nt
TRBJ2-3 | TRBD2 | TRBV9 | - | CASSVAGGPRGHTDTQYF | TGTGCCAGCAGCGTAGCGGGGGGGCCTCGGGGGCACACAGATACGCAGTATTTT
TRBJ2-3 | - | TRBV2 | - | CASSQTRDTQYF | TGTGCCAGCAGTCAGACCAGGGATACGCAGTATTTT
TRBJ1-1 | TRBD1 | TRBV10-3 | - | CAISGWTGGTEAFF | TGTGCCATCAGTGGTTGGACAGGAGGTACTGAAGCTTTCTTT
TRBJ2-5 | TRBD2 | TRBV3-1/TRBV3-2 | - | CASSHTSGRAGETQYF | TGTGCCAGCAGCCACACTAGCGGGAGGGCCGGGGAGACCCAGTACTTC
TRBJ2-2 | - | TRBV5-1 | - | CASSPQGLANTGELFF | TGCGCCAGCAGCCCCCAGGGTCTCGCGAACACCGGGGAGCTGTTTTTT
TRBJ2-7 | TRBD1 | TRBV2 | - | CARRQGTYEQYF | TGTGCCAGACGACAGGGGACCTACGAGCAGTACTTC
TRBJ2-7 | TRBD1 | TRBV28 | - | CASSFPAGGGYEQYF | TGTGCCAGCAGTTTCCCCGCAGGGGGCGGGTACGAGCAGTACTTC
TRBJ2-3 | TRBD1 | TRBV5-1 | - | CASSFLGGLSTDTQYF | TGCGCCAGCAGCTTTTTAGGGGGCTTGAGCACAGATACGCAGTATTTT
TRBJ1-1 | - | TRBV13 | - | CASSYPRRNTEAFF | TGTGCCAGCAGCTACCCGCGGAGGAACACTGAAGCTTTCTTT
TRBJ1-3 | - | TRBV18 | - | CASSPGSSGNTIYF | TGTGCCAGCTCACCAGGCAGTTCTGGAAACACCATATATTTT
TRBJ1-1 | - | TRBV7-2 | - | CASSLTRAGNTEAFF | TGTGCCAGCAGCTTAACCCGGGCGGGGAACACTGAAGCTTTCTTT
TRBJ1-6 | - | TRBV4-3 | - | CASSQGGLDSPLHF | TGCGCCAGCAGCCAAGGCGGGTTGGATTCACCCCTCCACTTT
TRBJ1-4 | - | TRBV28 | - | CASTQGVDEKLFF | TGTGCCAGCACGCAGGGCGTCGATGAAAAACTGTTTTTT
TRBJ1-2 | - | TRBV4-3 | - | CASSQDWQVNYGYTF | TGCGCCAGCAGCCAAGATTGGCAAGTTAACTATGGCTACACCTTC
TRBJ2-7 | - | TRBV6-6 | once | CASRSGALFGEQYF | TGTGCCAGCAGGTCAGGGGCTTTGTTTGGCGAGCAGTACTTC
TRBJ1-4 | - | TRBV30 | - | CAWEAGTPKGSELFF | TGTGCCTGGGAGGCCGGGACACCGAAAGGGTCGGAACTGTTTTTT
TRBJ2-1 | - | TRBV13 | - | CASVPKGRREQFF | TGTGCCAGCGTCCCGAAGGGGCGACGCGAGCAGTTCTTC
TRBJ1-1 | - | TRBV9 | once | CASSETVNTEAFF | TGTGCCAGCAGCGAGACAGTGAACACTGAAGCTTTCTTT
TRBJ2-1 | - | TRBV27 | - | CASSSSSNNEQFF | TGTGCCAGCAGTTCAAGCTCTAACAATGAGCAGTTCTTC
TRBJ2-2 | TRBD2 | TRBV7-6 | - | CASSLGTRATGELFF | TGTGCCAGCAGCCTCGGGACTAGGGCCACCGGGGAGCTGTTTTTT
TRBJ1-1 | TRBD1 | TRBV5-6 | - | CASSFRDRNTEAFF | TGTGCCAGCAGCTTCAGGGACAGGAACACTGAAGCTTTCTTT
TRBJ2-7 | - | TRBV6-5 | once | CASSSSQVYEQYF | TGTGCCAGCAGTTCCAGCCAGGTTTACGAGCAGTACTTC
TRBJ2-3 | - | TRBV9 | - | CASSVSLRVETDTQYF | TGTGCCAGCAGCGTAAGTTTGAGGGTAGAGACAGATACGCAGTATTTT
TRBJ2-5 | TRBD1 | TRBV5-1 | - | CASRQGQETQYF | TGCGCCAGCAGACAGGGGCAAGAGACCCAGTACTTC
TRBJ2-3 | TRBD2 | TRBV9 | - | CASSVTGLSGRATDTQYF | TGTGCCAGCAGCGTAACGGGCCTTAGCGGGAGGGCGACAGATACGCAGTATTTT
TRBJ1-2 | TRBD1 | TRBV30 | - | CAWKGTGVYGYTF | TGTGCCTGGAAGGGGACAGGGGTCTATGGCTACACCTTC
TRBJ2-5 | TRBD1 | TRBV4-3 | - | CASSYDRVGTQYF | TGCGCCAGCAGTTACGACAGGGTGGGGACCCAGTACTTC
TRBJ2-5 | TRBD1 | TRBV12-3/TRBV12-4 | - | CASSSDREETQYF | TGTGCCAGCAGTTCGGACAGGGAAGAGACCCAGTACTTC
TRBJ1-2 | TRBD1 | TRBV6-5 | - | CARGDSRYGYTF | TGTGCCAGGGGGGACAGCCGTTATGGCTACACCTTC
TRBJ2-3 | - | TRBV6-5 | - | CASRGGVITDTQYF | TGTGCCAGCAGAGGGGGGGTAATCACAGATACGCAGTATTTT
TRBJ2-7 | - | TRBV5-1 | once | CASSLASEQYF | TGCGCCAGCAGCTTAGCGTCCGAGCAGTACTTC
TRBJ2-3 | TRBD1 | TRBV4-1 | - | CASSRQGTQYF | TGCGCCAGCAGCAGACAGGGGACGCAGTATTTT
TRBJ2-7 | TRBD1 | TRBV2 | - | CATTGRYEQYF | TGTGCCACGACAGGGCGGTACGAGCAGTACTTC
TRBJ1-5 | - | TRBV12-3/TRBV12-4 | - | CASGDSNQPQHF | TGTGCCAGCGGAGATAGCAATCAGCCCCAGCATTTT
TRBJ1-1 | TRBD1 | TRBV11-3 | - | CASSLGRGDTEAFF | TGTGCCAGCAGCTTAGGCAGGGGGGACACTGAAGCTTTCTTT
TRBJ2-1 | TRBD2 | TRBV7-2 | - | CASSSSLLAGAYNEQFF | TGTGCCAGCAGCTCCTCACTACTAGCGGGGGCCTACAATGAGCAGTTCTTC
TRBJ2-7 | TRBD2 | TRBV13 | - | CASSPSGTTSYEQYF | TGTGCCAGCAGCCCAAGCGGGACCACATCCTACGAGCAGTACTTC
TRBJ1-5 | - | TRBV18 | few | CASSPQQGTQPQHF | TGTGCCAGCTCACCACAACAGGGAACCCAGCCCCAGCATTTT
TRBJ2-7 | - | TRBV27 | - | CASSRKSEPGLGQYF | TGTGCCAGCAGCAGAAAGTCTGAACCGGGACTTGGGCAGTACTTC
TRBJ2-2 | - | TRBV7-8 | - | CASKRERLNTGELFF | TGTGCCAGCAAGAGGGAGCGTTTGAACACCGGGGAGCTGTTTTTT
TRBJ2-5 | - | TRBV19 | - | CASKRQGEVLGETQYF | TGTGCCAGTAAAAGGCAGGGGGAGGTACTCGGTGAGACCCAGTACTTC
TRBJ2-5 | TRBD2 | TRBV5-1 | - | CASSLGTSGSQETQYF | TGCGCCAGCAGCTTGGGGACTAGCGGTTCACAAGAGACCCAGTACTTC
TRBJ1-1 | - | TRBV6-5 | - | CASSYQSINMNTEAFF | TGTGCCAGCAGTTACCAATCCATAAACATGAACACTGAAGCTTTCTTT
TRBJ1-1 | TRBD1 | TRBV5-4 | - | CASSHPGTGKNTEAFF | TGTGCCAGCAGCCACCCCGGGACAGGGAAGAACACTGAAGCTTTCTTT
TRBJ1-2 | - | TRBV19 | - | CASSIAQGRGYTF | TGTGCCAGTAGTATAGCCCAGGGTAGGGGCTACACCTTC
TRBJ1-1 | TRBD1 | TRBV5-1 | - | CASSLIRDRKRNTEAFF | TGCGCCAGCAGCTTAATCCGGGACAGAAAAAGGAACACTGAAGCTTTCTTT
TRBJ1-6 | TRBD1 | TRBV18 | - | CASSPSRDSASPLHF | TGTGCCAGCTCACCGTCCCGGGACAGTGCATCACCCCTCCACTTT
TRBJ1-2 | - | TRBV28 | few | CASSISILGYTF | TGTGCCAGCAGTATTTCCATACTTGGCTACACCTTC
TRBJ1-6 | TRBD1 | TRBV4-1 | - | CASRAGGRAISPLHF | TGCGCCAGCAGGGCAGGGGGGCGGGCAATTTCACCCCTCCACTTT
TRBJ2-5 | TRBD1 | TRBV6-5 | - | CASSRQGIQETQYF | TGTGCCAGCAGTAGACAGGGGATTCAAGAGACCCAGTACTTC
TRBJ2-3 | - | TRBV7-9 | - | CASSLRTTRADTQYF | TGTGCCAGCAGCCTTAGGACAACTCGGGCAGATACGCAGTATTTT
TRBJ2-1 | - | TRBV27 | once | CASTFKQADPRFF | TGTGCCAGCACGTTTAAACAGGCCGATCCTAGGTTCTTC
TRBJ1-2 | - | TRBV7-9 | - | CASSLEGGGYGYTF | TGTGCCAGCAGCTTGGAGGGAGGAGGGTATGGCTACACCTTC